This is a list of T cell receptor beta chains from one sample in a study of blood T cell repertoires in COVID-19. Profiled with immunoSEQ multiplex PCR; TCRdb holds only in-frame clones, not every one. The sample records approximately 220,000 clones, 80% to 90% being singletons. Sequencing was performed on PBMCs or T cells enriched from blood (not recorded which). The receptors were gathered from a woman between 50 and 59 years old who had been exposed to COVID-19. Each CDR3 is given with its conserved first and last residue. The D gene is left open where the match is weak. Size is omitted from some rows. Given values are once, few, many or a class for expanded clones.

J: TRBJ2-6; size: NA; V: TRBV10-3; D: TRBD2; DNA: TGTGCCATCAGTGTTAGCGGGGGGCCAACTGGGGCCAACGTCCTGACTTTC; CDR3: CAISVSGGPTGANVLTF
J: TRBJ1-5; size: NA; V: TRBV10-3; D: NA; DNA: TGTGCCATCAGTGAGTCCCTTAGCAATCAGCCCCAGCATTTT; CDR3: CAISESLSNQPQHF
J: TRBJ2-2; size: once; V: TRBV7-2; D: TRBD1; DNA: TGTGCCAGCAGCCCCGACAGGGCCTTCGCCGGGGAGCTGTTTTTT; CDR3: CASSPDRAFAGELFF
J: TRBJ1-1; size: NA; V: TRBV2; D: NA; DNA: TGTGCCAGCAGTATGGGGCCTGAAGCTTTCTTT; CDR3: CASSMGPEAFF
J: TRBJ1-1; size: NA; V: TRBV3-1/TRBV3-2; D: TRBD1; DNA: TGTGCCAGCAGCCTTCGGACAGGGATGTTACTTGAAGCTTTCTTT; CDR3: CASSLRTGMLLEAFF
J: TRBJ2-7; size: NA; V: TRBV10-1; D: NA; DNA: TGCGCCAGCAGTGATTCGCAGGGGTCCATCTACGAGCAGTACTTC; CDR3: CASSDSQGSIYEQYF
J: TRBJ2-5; size: NA; V: TRBV3-1/TRBV3-2; D: NA; DNA: TGTGCCAGCAGCTACCTGGGGAGTGAGACCCAGTACTTC; CDR3: CASSYLGSETQYF
J: TRBJ2-7; size: NA; V: TRBV18; D: TRBD2; DNA: TGTGCCAGCTCACCAAAGGCTAGCGGGGGGACCTACGAGCAGTACTTC; CDR3: CASSPKASGGTYEQYF
J: TRBJ2-7; size: NA; V: TRBV10-3; D: TRBD1; DNA: TGTGCCATCAGTGGGGACAGGGCCACCTACGAGCAGTACTTC; CDR3: CAISGDRATYEQYF
J: TRBJ1-2; size: NA; V: TRBV9; D: TRBD1; DNA: TGTGCCAGCAGCCCAAGGGGGCTGTCGGGCTACACCTTC; CDR3: CASSPRGLSGYTF
J: TRBJ2-3; size: NA; V: TRBV7-2; D: NA; DNA: TGTGCCAGCAGCTTAGAGGGGCTACGCACAGATACGCAGTATTTT; CDR3: CASSLEGLRTDTQYF
J: TRBJ1-1; size: many; V: TRBV6-2/TRBV6-3; D: NA; DNA: TGTGCCAGCAGTTACTCGAGTGTCGGGGCTGAAGCTTTCTTT; CDR3: CASSYSSVGAEAFF
J: TRBJ1-1; size: once; V: TRBV7-9; D: TRBD1; DNA: TGTGCCAGCAGCGCCAACAGGGGCGAAGCTTTCTTT; CDR3: CASSANRGEAFF
J: TRBJ2-1; size: few; V: TRBV2; D: NA; DNA: TGTGCCAGCATGGACTACAACTCCAATGAGCAGTTCTTC; CDR3: CASMDYNSNEQFF
J: TRBJ2-7; size: once; V: TRBV7-9; D: TRBD1; DNA: TGTGCCAGCAGCCCGGACAGGCTCTACGAGCAGTACTTC; CDR3: CASSPDRLYEQYF
J: TRBJ1-1; size: NA; V: TRBV7-8; D: NA; DNA: TGTGCCAGCAGCCTCCAGTTGGAGGGGACTGAAGCTTTCTTT; CDR3: CASSLQLEGTEAFF
J: TRBJ1-6; size: NA; V: TRBV5-8; D: NA; DNA: TGTGCCAGCAGCTTGGCCCCAAATTCACCCCTCCACTTT; CDR3: CASSLAPNSPLHF
J: TRBJ1-6; size: NA; V: TRBV29-1; D: TRBD1; DNA: TGCAGCGTTGAAGGTCCGGGACAGGGATGTTATAATTCACCCCTCCACTTT; CDR3: CSVEGPGQGCYNSPLHF
J: TRBJ1-6; size: NA; V: TRBV4-3; D: NA; DNA: TGCGCCAGCAGCCAAGAATCGCGGGGGATTAATTCACCCCTCCACTTT; CDR3: CASSQESRGINSPLHF
J: TRBJ2-2; size: NA; V: TRBV18; D: NA; DNA: TGTGCCAGCTCACTTAAACAGGGAACCGGGGAGCTGTTTTTT; CDR3: CASSLKQGTGELFF
J: TRBJ1-2; size: NA; V: TRBV9; D: TRBD1; DNA: TGTGCCAGCAGCGTAGTCCAGACAGGGGGCGGCTATGGCTACACCTTC; CDR3: CASSVVQTGGGYGYTF
J: TRBJ2-3; size: NA; V: TRBV3-1/TRBV3-2; D: NA; DNA: TGTGCCAGCAGCCAAGGGTCTAGTTTTATGAGGGCTAGCACAGATACGCAGTATTTT; CDR3: CASSQGSSFMRASTDTQYF
J: TRBJ2-5; size: NA; V: TRBV5-1; D: TRBD2; DNA: TGCGCCAGCAGCTTGACTAGCGGGGGGGACCAAGAGACCCAGTACTTC; CDR3: CASSLTSGGDQETQYF
J: TRBJ2-3; size: NA; V: TRBV19; D: TRBD1; DNA: TGTGCCAGTAGTAGCCCGGGACAGACAGATACGCAGTATTTT; CDR3: CASSSPGQTDTQYF
J: TRBJ2-3; size: NA; V: TRBV4-1; D: TRBD1; DNA: TGCGCCAGCAGCCAAGATGGGACAGGCACAGATACGCAGTATTTT; CDR3: CASSQDGTGTDTQYF
J: TRBJ1-1; size: NA; V: TRBV5-1; D: TRBD1; DNA: TGCGCCAGCAGCTTGGTCACCGGGACAGGGCACACTGAAGCTTTCTTT; CDR3: CASSLVTGTGHTEAFF
J: TRBJ2-7; size: NA; V: TRBV12-3/TRBV12-4; D: NA; DNA: TGTGCCAGCACTAAACAGGGCTACGAGCAGTACTTC; CDR3: CASTKQGYEQYF
J: TRBJ1-1; size: NA; V: TRBV3-1/TRBV3-2; D: NA; DNA: TGTGCCAGCAGCCAAACAGTTATGAACACTGAAGCTTTCTTT; CDR3: CASSQTVMNTEAFF
J: TRBJ1-3; size: few; V: TRBV28; D: NA; DNA: TGTGCCAGCAGTTTAATGGGGGGAGGCTCTGGAAACACCATATATTTT; CDR3: CASSLMGGGSGNTIYF
J: TRBJ1-6; size: NA; V: TRBV12-5; D: NA; DNA: TGTGCTAGTGGTTTGGCGGTATGGAATTCACCCCTCCACTTT; CDR3: CASGLAVWNSPLHF
J: TRBJ2-2; size: NA; V: TRBV7-3; D: NA; DNA: TGTGCCAGCAGCCGAGGATCCACCGGGGAGCTGTTTTTT; CDR3: CASSRGSTGELFF
J: TRBJ1-4; size: NA; V: TRBV3-1/TRBV3-2; D: TRBD1; DNA: TGTGCCAGCAGATCCGGGACAGCTAATGAAAAACTGTTTTTT; CDR3: CASRSGTANEKLFF
J: TRBJ1-1; size: NA; V: TRBV5-4; D: TRBD1; DNA: TGTGCCAGCACGCCGGGACAGGGTATGAACACTGAAGCTTTCTTT; CDR3: CASTPGQGMNTEAFF
J: TRBJ1-2; size: NA; V: TRBV12-5; D: TRBD1; DNA: TGTGCTAGTGGTTTGGACAGGGGGCTTTCTGGCTACACCTTC; CDR3: CASGLDRGLSGYTF
J: TRBJ1-5; size: few; V: TRBV4-1; D: TRBD1; DNA: TGCGCCAGCAGCCAAGATCGAGAGCGGGGGACAGGGCATCAGCCCCAGCATTTT; CDR3: CASSQDRERGTGHQPQHF
J: TRBJ2-1; size: NA; V: TRBV9; D: NA; DNA: TGTGCCAGCAGCGTGGATGACAGGCGATCCTACAATGAGCAGTTCTTC; CDR3: CASSVDDRRSYNEQFF
J: TRBJ1-6; size: NA; V: TRBV7-2; D: NA; DNA: TGTGCCAGCAGCTTAACGACGGGGTCACCCCTCCACTTT; CDR3: CASSLTTGSPLHF
J: TRBJ1-2; size: NA; V: TRBV4-3; D: NA; DNA: TGCGCCAGCAGCCAAGATACGGGGAACTATGGCTACACCTTC; CDR3: CASSQDTGNYGYTF
J: TRBJ1-2; size: NA; V: TRBV3-1/TRBV3-2; D: TRBD1; DNA: TGTGCCAGCAGCCTTGGGACAGGGACTTTCTCAGGCTATGGCTACACCTTC; CDR3: CASSLGTGTFSGYGYTF
J: TRBJ1-1; size: NA; V: TRBV12-3/TRBV12-4; D: NA; DNA: TGTGCCAGCAGTTTAACAGGGAAACCTTTCTTT; CDR3: CASSLTGKPFF
J: TRBJ1-4; size: NA; V: TRBV24-1; D: TRBD1; DNA: TGTGCCACCAGTGACTCTCGACAGGGGGTCAGGCTTGGTAATGAAAAACTGTTTTTT; CDR3: CATSDSRQGVRLGNEKLFF
J: TRBJ2-5; size: NA; V: TRBV19; D: TRBD1; DNA: TGTGCCAGTAGTTCCTCACAGGGGGCATCAGAGACCCAGTACTTC; CDR3: CASSSSQGASETQYF
J: TRBJ2-7; size: few; V: TRBV6-5; D: NA; DNA: TGTGCCAGCAGGCAAGACGGGTCTCGGCGCGAGCAGTACTTC; CDR3: CASRQDGSRREQYF
J: TRBJ1-4; size: NA; V: TRBV14; D: TRBD1; DNA: TGTGCCAGCAGCCAAGGACAGGGATATAATGAAAAACTGTTTTTT; CDR3: CASSQGQGYNEKLFF
J: TRBJ2-2; size: NA; V: TRBV6-5; D: TRBD1; DNA: TGTGCCAGCAGGCCTACAGGGGCGAACACCGGGGAGCTGTTTTTT; CDR3: CASRPTGANTGELFF
J: TRBJ2-1; size: NA; V: TRBV10-2; D: TRBD2; DNA: TGCGCCAGCCGCGGACTAGCGGGATACAATGAGCAGTTCTTC; CDR3: CASRGLAGYNEQFF
J: TRBJ1-5; size: NA; V: TRBV15; D: NA; DNA: TGTGCCACCAGCATGGGATCGACAGACATATGGATTAGCAATCAGCCCCAGCATTTT; CDR3: CATSMGSTDIWISNQPQHF
J: TRBJ1-6; size: NA; V: TRBV21-1; D: NA; DNA: TGTGCCAGCAGCAAAGCCTACCGCGGTCATGGAATAAATAATTCACCCCTCCACTTT; CDR3: CASSKAYRGHGINNSPLHF
J: TRBJ1-3; size: NA; V: TRBV3-1/TRBV3-2; D: NA; DNA: TGTGCCAGCAGCCCCTTCTCGACGGGAGGGGGAAACACCATATATTTT; CDR3: CASSPFSTGGGNTIYF
J: TRBJ1-1; size: once; V: TRBV7-2; D: NA; DNA: TGTGCCAGCAGCTTACCTCGACAGGTTATGAACACTGAAGCTTTCTTT; CDR3: CASSLPRQVMNTEAFF
J: TRBJ1-1; size: NA; V: TRBV6-5; D: NA; DNA: TGTGCCTCCAAGGGGGTTTCTGAAGCTTTCTTT; CDR3: CASKGVSEAFF